Detailed here is one T cell receptor beta chain. The antigen this receptor binds is unknown. No much larger clonotype is one base removed from it; base qualities were not supplied. The TCR beta CDR3 regions were amplified from RNA transcripts. The TCR CDR3 was subjected to a first round of RT-PCR using the HTBI primer set and the Qiagen OneStep RT-PCR kit. A second multiplex PCR round built the libraries, followed by size selection and purification. Libraries were sequenced paired-end with 100 bp reads on an Illumina HiSeq2000. Under the source paper's analysis protocol: SOAPnuke was used to process the raw data, throwing out any read that contained adapters or uncalled bases, had a mean Phred below 15, or lacked an exact constant-primer or identifier match. COPE v1.2.5 was used to merge the high-quality paired reads, and each unique nucleotide sequence was defined as a clonotype. MiTCR v1.1 was used to align the clonotypes against IMGT TRBV, TRBD and TRBJ reference segments. Analysis was restricted to V-J combinations with a frequency above 0.0001, which covered about 99% of repertoires. The TCS score was defined as the ratio of F50 (clonal expansion) to E x V (chaos), calculated using BLOSUM62-based TCRdist between CDR3 peptides within each V-J. Welch's t-statistics and random forest reduced approximately 520 V-J features to 10 to 15, which were used in a naive Bayes classifier (R e1071). TCRdb applied fastp at Q25 and MiXCR to the public reads, then kept only in-frame beta chains. Rows with one shared CDR3 protein collapse into an entry with the most common genes and DNA. The V and J calls were determined by TCRdb, not by the authors. For this sample there are around 350,000 distinct CDR3 sequences; more than 15% appear just once. 28% of the sample comes from the top ten.

Clipping removes 4 bases from V and 5 bases from J, with 5 as the unmatched junction base count. The CDR3, cysteine through phenylalanine, is 14 amino acids long. This entry keeps only the CDR3 DNA: 42 bases, framed from base 1. The germline V gene encodes CDR1 SGHRS and CDR2 YFSETQ. These data belong to a study of T cells in Graves' hyperthyroidism and ophthalmopathy (dated by TCRdb to between 2018 and 2021). With respect to the entire study: Peripheral blood samples were taken at the time of initial diagnosis, prior to any treatment. A discovery cohort of about a hundred patients, approximately 45 with Graves' ophthalmopathy and under 60 with stable Graves' hyperthyroidism, was used to find distinguishing TCR V-J signatures. Prospective prediction of ophthalmopathy was tested in an independent validation cohort of fewer than 20 hyperthyroidism patients and 15 to 17 patients who later progressed to ophthalmopathy. The 100 or so discovery patients were randomly split 7:3 into training and test sets. Thyroid tissue and blood T-cell repertoires from several Graves' hyperthyroidism patients were also compared in the study. After sampling, hyperthyroidism patients received methimazole starting at 30 mg daily, and ophthalmopathy patients received high-dose intravenous methylprednisolone. According to the paper, TCR Vbeta CDR3 sequencing was carried out on around 140 peripheral blood samples, which came from about 45 ophthalmopathy, approximately 78 hyperthyroidism and some 17 progressor patients.

The hyperthyroidism patients were between 18 and 65 years old and newly diagnosed, with a disease duration of less than 2 months. Patients with uncontrolled infections, other autoimmune diseases, pregnancy or lactation were excluded. Diagnoses were based on clinical symptoms, serum thyroxine and TRAb, thyroid ultrasound and orbital computed tomography. Blood from progressor patients was drawn when they were first diagnosed with hyperthyroidism, before any ophthalmopathy symptoms appeared. Ficoll-Paque density gradient centrifugation was used to isolate PBMCs from about 10 ml of fresh peripheral blood. Progressor patients were initially diagnosed with Graves' hyperthyroidism and developed ophthalmopathy during follow-up. Total RNA was extracted with Trizol reagent, and quality was checked on an Agilent 2100 Bioanalyzer. General study outcomes and caveats: In validation, the model predicted progression to ophthalmopathy a median of approximately 6.3 months before onset, with about 70% sensitivity and just under 75% specificity. A 13 V-J signature model separated ophthalmopathy from stable hyperthyroidism, with nearly 90% sensitivity and 81.08% specificity in cross-validation and 80%/75% in testing. Most expanded thyroid clonotypes (frequency above 0.001) were also detected in blood, suggesting blood repertoires may reflect thyroid immune responses. No statistical method was used to fix the sample size in advance, and group allocation was not hidden from the investigators.

The sequence links TRBV5-1 to TRBJ2-5, and TRBD2 matches 10 of the central bases. The sequenced sample consisted of blood. This receptor was obtained from a woman aged 18-29 years with Graves' hyperthyroidism that later progressed to Graves' ophthalmopathy. In nucleotides, the sequence is TGCGCCAGCAGCACTACTAGCGGGAAGGAGACCCAGTACTTC. This encodes CASSTTSGKETQYF.